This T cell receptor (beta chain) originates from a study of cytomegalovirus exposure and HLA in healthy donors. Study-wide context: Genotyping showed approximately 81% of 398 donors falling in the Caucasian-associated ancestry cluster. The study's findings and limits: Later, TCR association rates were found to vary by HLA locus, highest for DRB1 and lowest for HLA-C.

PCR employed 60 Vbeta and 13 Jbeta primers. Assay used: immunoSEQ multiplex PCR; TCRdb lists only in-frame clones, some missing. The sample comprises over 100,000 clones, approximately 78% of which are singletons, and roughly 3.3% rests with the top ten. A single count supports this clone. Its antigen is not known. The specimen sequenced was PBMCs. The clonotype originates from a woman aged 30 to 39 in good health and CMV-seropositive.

CDR3 region: CASSPTHTGVNNEQFF. As DNA, the CDR3 is TGTGCCAGCTCACCCACTCATACAGGGGTAAACAATGAGCAGTTCTTC. The chain has TRBV18 and TRBJ2-1; TRBD1 matches 7 bases. The CDR3 extends over 16 amino acids. Losses at the gene ends were 3 bases for V and 5 bases for J; bases not matched to a gene: 10. Germline loops: CDR1 KGHSH, CDR2 LQKENI.